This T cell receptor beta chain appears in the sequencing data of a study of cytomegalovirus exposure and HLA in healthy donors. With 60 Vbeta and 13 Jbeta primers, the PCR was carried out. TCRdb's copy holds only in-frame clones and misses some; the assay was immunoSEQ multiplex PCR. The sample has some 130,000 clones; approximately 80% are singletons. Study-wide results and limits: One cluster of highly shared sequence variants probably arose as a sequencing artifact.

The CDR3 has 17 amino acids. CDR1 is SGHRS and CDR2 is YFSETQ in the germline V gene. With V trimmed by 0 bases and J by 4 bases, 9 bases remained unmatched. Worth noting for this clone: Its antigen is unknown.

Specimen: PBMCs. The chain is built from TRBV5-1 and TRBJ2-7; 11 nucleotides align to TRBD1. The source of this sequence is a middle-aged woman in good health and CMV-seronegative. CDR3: CASSLEGLGQGVYEQYF. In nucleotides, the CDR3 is TGCGCCAGCAGCTTGGAAGGCTTGGGACAGGGGGTGTACGAGCAGTACTTC.